The rows below give T cell receptor beta chains drawn from one sample of a study of T cell responses to AZD1222 COVID-19 vaccine. Repertoires were generated with immunoSEQ multiplex PCR, while TCRdb's copy carries only in-frame clones and drops some. This table has 140,000 to 150,000 clones, approximately 90% appearing once. Sample: peripheral blood, taken on day 0 of AZD1222 vaccination. The receptors here all came from an adult in good health. Both conserved end residues are part of each CDR3. A D gene is named only where the DNA matches it firmly. Where a row states a size, it is once, few, many or the class of an expanded clone; other rows omit it.

- - TRBJ1-1 TRBV19 14 TGTGCCAGTAGTATAGTAGCGGCGAACACTGAAGCTTTCTTT CASSIVAANTEAFF
- - TRBJ2-6 TRBV6-2/TRBV6-3 20 TGTGCCAGCAGTTTTACCGGGACACCCAGCCATATCTCTGGGGCCAACGTCCTGACTTTC CASSFTGTPSHISGANVLTF
- TRBD2 TRBJ2-7 TRBV5-1 17 TGCGCCAGCAGCTTGGCCAGTACTAGCGGAAGCTCCTACGAGCAGTACTTC CASSLASTSGSSYEQYF
- TRBD2 TRBJ2-5 TRBV9 19 TGTGCCAGCAGCGTAGCAAGTGGTCTAGCGGGCCCCAACCAAGAGACCCAGTACTTC CASSVASGLAGPNQETQYF
- TRBD1 TRBJ2-2 TRBV19 15 TGTGCCAGCCGCCCAGGGGGCGGAAACACCGGGGAGCTGTTTTTT CASRPGGGNTGELFF
- - TRBJ1-5 TRBV2 15 TGTGCCAGCAGTTCGGTTAGACGGAGCAATCAGCCCCAGCATTTT CASSSVRRSNQPQHF
- - TRBJ1-3 TRBV9 15 TGTGCCAGCAGCGTAGACCCTAGCTCTGGAAACACCATATATTTT CASSVDPSSGNTIYF
- - TRBJ1-1 TRBV5-6 12 TGTGCCAGCAGCTTGGCTTTTGGGGAAACTTTCTTT CASSLAFGETFF
- - TRBJ1-1 TRBV5-1 13 TGCGCCAGCAGCTTGGCCCCCTTCGGTGAAGCTTTCTTT CASSLAPFGEAFF
- - TRBJ2-5 TRBV7-2 11 TGTGCCAGCAGCTTACGGAAGACCCAGTACTTC CASSLRKTQYF
- TRBD1 TRBJ2-5 TRBV7-2 15 TGTGCCAGCAGCTTAGGGGGGACAGGGCAGCAGACCCAGTACTTC CASSLGGTGQQTQYF
- TRBD1 TRBJ1-4 TRBV27 16 TGTGCCAGCAGTGCTTCGACAGGGGAGGTTGATGAAAAACTGTTTTTT CASSASTGEVDEKLFF
- - TRBJ1-2 TRBV9 14 TGTGCCAGCAGCTCTACCCTCATAAGCTATGGCTACACCTTC CASSSTLISYGYTF
- - TRBJ2-3 TRBV21-1 15 TGTGCCAGCAGCAAAGATTCGGCAGGGACAGATACGCAGTATTTT CASSKDSAGTDTQYF
- - TRBJ1-5 TRBV12-5 13 TGTGCTAGTGCCCCGACGGACCCCCGGGCCCAGCATTTT CASAPTDPRAQHF
- - TRBJ1-2 TRBV10-3 15 TGTGCCATCAGTGGGTATGGTTCTCCGACGGGAGGCTACACCTTC CAISGYGSPTGGYTF
- - TRBJ2-5 TRBV15 15 TGTGCCACCAGCAGAGATTTACGCCAGATGGAGACCCAGTACTTC CATSRDLRQMETQYF
- - TRBJ1-2 TRBV28 14 TGTGCCAGCAGTCCCACAGGGAGTAACTATGGCTACACCTTC CASSPTGSNYGYTF
- - TRBJ2-5 TRBV6-5 14 TGTGCCGCATCTTCGGGACTTTCCGGGGAGACCCAGTACTTC CAASSGLSGETQYF
- - TRBJ1-2 TRBV7-2 15 TGTGCCAGCAGCTTAGTCCCAGGGAGGTTAGATGGCTACACCTTC CASSLVPGRLDGYTF
- - TRBJ2-7 TRBV5-1 14 TGCGCCAGCAGCCCCCATGGACCGGAATACGAGCAGTACTTC CASSPHGPEYEQYF
- - TRBJ2-7 TRBV19 13 TGTGCCAGTAGTGCGGAGTTGCCCTACGAGCAGTACTTC CASSAELPYEQYF
few - TRBJ2-6 TRBV5-1 16 TGCGCCAGCAGCTCCTCCGGCTTCTCTGGGGCCAACGTCCTGACTTTC CASSSSGFSGANVLTF
- - TRBJ1-3 TRBV4-1 15 TGCGCCAGCAGCCAAGACCCTAGACCTGGAAACACCATATATTTT CASSQDPRPGNTIYF
- TRBD1 TRBJ1-2 TRBV7-9 15 TGTGCCAGCAGCCCTCGGACAGGAACTAACTATGGCTACACCTTC CASSPRTGTNYGYTF
- - TRBJ1-5 TRBV19 16 TGTGCCAGTAGTCCCAGGGTGGGGTCGGGCAATCAGCCCCAGCATTTT CASSPRVGSGNQPQHF
- - TRBJ1-1 TRBV20-1 11 TGCAGTGCTAGCCCGGGACAAGAAGCTTTCTTT CSASPGQEAFF
- - TRBJ2-1 TRBV2 15 TGTGCCAGCAGCCGAAGGGGGGGCTCCTACAATGAGCAGTTCTTC CASSRRGGSYNEQFF
- - TRBJ1-1 TRBV7-9 13 TGTGCCAGCAGCTTACCAATGAACACTGAAGCTTTCTTT CASSLPMNTEAFF
- TRBD2 TRBJ2-1 TRBV9 16 TGTGCCAGCAGCGTAGAAATAGCGGGGGGACACAATGAGCAGTTCTTC CASSVEIAGGHNEQFF
- - TRBJ1-1 TRBV29-1 13 TGCAGCGTTGGGCGTGGGTTGAACACTGAAGCTTTCTTT CSVGRGLNTEAFF
once - TRBJ2-1 TRBV7-8 17 TGTGCCAGCAGCTACCTTCTAGCGCCTCTCTCCTACAATGAGCAGTTCTTC CASSYLLAPLSYNEQFF
- - TRBJ2-7 TRBV25-1 12 TGTGCCAGCAGTCGCCGTGCTTACGAGCAGTACTTC CASSRRAYEQYF
- - TRBJ2-7 TRBV14 15 TGTGCCAGCAGCCGAGAGAGTTCCCCTACCTACGAGCAGTACTTC CASSRESSPTYEQYF
- TRBD1 TRBJ2-2 TRBV2 15 TGTGCCAGCAGCCTGGGACAGCCGGGCACCGGGGAGCTGTTTTTT CASSLGQPGTGELFF
- - TRBJ1-2 TRBV7-9 13 TGTGCCAGCAGCTTAGTCGGGAACTATGGCTACACCTTC CASSLVGNYGYTF
once - TRBJ2-7 TRBV28 15 TGTGCCAGCAGATCCCAGCGGGCCTCCTCCTACGAGCAGTACTTC CASRSQRASSYEQYF
- - TRBJ2-7 TRBV3-1/TRBV3-2 13 TGTGCCAGCAGCCAAGTGTCTGGGTACGAGCAGTACTTC CASSQVSGYEQYF
once - TRBJ2-3 TRBV7-2 14 TGTGCCAGCAGCTTAACATCCCCCACAGATACGCAGTATTTT CASSLTSPTDTQYF
- - TRBJ1-6 TRBV11-2 15 TGTGCCAGCAGCATAATCCAGGGGCTCCGTTCACCCCTCCACTTT CASSIIQGLRSPLHF
- - TRBJ2-1 TRBV27 13 TGTGCCAGCACCCTGGGGAGTCTCAATGAGCAGTTCTTC CASTLGSLNEQFF
- - TRBJ1-4 TRBV5-1 20 TGCGCCAGCAGCTCCCTACCCCCTGACCGGACAGTTGCAACTAATGAAAAACTGTTTTTT CASSSLPPDRTVATNEKLFF
- - TRBJ1-4 TRBV5-1 14 TGCGCCAGCAGCGCCGGGGGAGCGGCTGAAAAACTGTTTTTT CASSAGGAAEKLFF
- - TRBJ1-5 TRBV6-5 15 TGTGCCAGCAGCCTTCTTAGGGGCCATAATCAGCCCCAGCATTTT CASSLLRGHNQPQHF
once TRBD2 TRBJ2-2 TRBV28 15 TGTGCCAGCAGTTCAAGCGGGATCGTCTTCGGGGAGCTGTTTTTT CASSSSGIVFGELFF
- - TRBJ2-7 TRBV27 13 TGTGCCAGCAGTTCATTCAGGGTTCACGAGCAGTACTTC CASSSFRVHEQYF
- - TRBJ1-2 TRBV5-1 15 TGCGCCAGCAGCTTGGAACCAGGTTTTAACTATGGCTACACCTTC CASSLEPGFNYGYTF
- TRBD2 TRBJ2-3 TRBV18 15 TGTGCCAGTCGGACTAGCGGGAGCGGGACAGATACGCAGTATTTT CASRTSGSGTDTQYF
once TRBD2 TRBJ2-3 TRBV14 16 TGTGCCAGCAGCCCCGGACTAGCGGGAGTGAGAGATACGCAGTATTTT CASSPGLAGVRDTQYF
- - TRBJ2-2 TRBV6-2/TRBV6-3 17 TGTGCCAGCAGTTATGACGGTTCAAGTGGGACCACCGGGGAGCTGTTTTTT CASSYDGSSGTTGELFF